Sequencing of this T cell receptor beta chain was carried out in a study of radiation and T cells in renal cell carcinoma (TCRdb year 2020). Regarding the research as a whole: In total, more than 50 samples underwent TCR beta sequencing: about 26 tumors plus 27 peripheral blood samples. The final blood draw was performed at 4 weeks after radiation, at the same time as nephrectomy. A total of 4,016,671 unique CDR3 nucleotide sequences, encoding some 2,700,000 unique CDR3 amino acid sequences, were found across all 50 or so samples.

What the authors observed across the whole study: An increase in top tumor clonotypes in blood was observed from baseline to 2 weeks post-radiation, followed by contraction by 4 weeks, which was taken to suggest transient expansion of tumor-resident clones. With a single-armed trial design, the study had no way to address how radiation dose or scheduling affects the TCR repertoire. Tracking of blood repertoire dynamics stopped at more than three weeks after treatment, with no follow-up past that point. Because no pretreatment tumor biopsies were available, whether clonotypes were present in the tumor at baseline could not be determined.

Per the publication, the time point label means: blood 4 weeks post-SBRT, at nephrectomy. Read against the paper, the sample's treatment or condition label means: 15 Gy SBRT to primary tumor, nephrectomy 4 weeks later. The samples were drawn from a clinical trial, where primary renal cell carcinomas were treated with 15 Gy of stereotactic body radiation therapy and then removed by nephrectomy 4 weeks afterward. Serial peripheral blood from radiation-treated patients was sampled at baseline, 2 weeks and 4 weeks after SBRT to track tumor-enriched clonotypes. Every patient's renal cell carcinoma showed clear cell pathology. Genomic DNA for TCR sequencing was prepared using the QIAamp DNA Blood Mini Kit (Qiagen). Only samples passing all quality control checks were included in the analyses. CDR1 and CDR2 are drawn from the germline V gene: SGHAT, FQNNGV. The CDR3, cysteine through phenylalanine, is 15 amino acids long. Of all the DNA, just the CDR3 is kept, 45 bases in frame from base 1. V sheds 9 bases and J sheds 5 bases, leaving 22 bases between their ends.

A remark on this clone: Its cognate antigen has yet to be identified. Nothing much larger sits one base from this clone, and base qualities are not available.

The immunoSEQ kit was used, according to the manufacturer's recommendations, to generate TCR beta libraries from genomic DNA. Library preparation used a first multiplex PCR with proprietary primers, then a second PCR adding unique barcodes, with bead cleanups after each round. Each sample batch included a kit-provided positive control reaction and a negative control reaction. The final libraries underwent checking on an Agilent 4200 TapeStation D1000 ScreenTape, volumetric pooling, and quantification by qPCR. Sequencing was performed on an Illumina NextSeq500 with a MidOutput 150-cycle cartridge, and 156 Read1 and 15 Index1 cycles were run with kit custom primers. The pooled library was loaded at approximately 1 pM, with a roughly 20% PhiX control spiked in. The original methods were these. The vendor-processed data were analyzed in R, and a clonotype was defined as all T cells that share the same CDR3 nucleotide sequence. For clone abundance analyses, frequencies were normalized to the 10,000 most abundant clones in each sample. Public T cell clones, averaging fewer than five per sample, were removed before analysis. An abundance difference of at least 32-fold between compartments was the criterion for calling clonotypes tumor-enriched or baseline blood-enriched. Clonotypes expanded or contracted between blood time points were identified with a beta-binomial differential abundance model. Similarity between tumor and blood repertoires was quantified using the Baroni-Urbani and Buser coefficient, and groups were compared with two-tailed Wilcoxon tests in R. TCRdb's version of the immuneACCESS table is confined to in-frame rearrangements and falls short of the full clone set. An unresolved V gene accounts for under half of the shortfall where checked; the remainder is of unknown origin. V and J calls plus clone size are reproduced from that table; the DNA served to infer D and trimming. The sample table holds roughly 82,000 clones, of which about 88% were seen once. The ten biggest clones cover about 5.8% of the sample.

The chain uses TRBV11-2 and TRBJ2-5; tentative D gene TRBD2, with 5 bases matching. The material sequenced was blood, taken from a patient whose treatment included radiotherapy and nephrectomy. This TCR was recovered from a woman in her 70s with renal cell carcinoma. The CDR3 region reads CARTRTTLKRETQYF. The nucleotides are TGTGCCAGGACGCGGACGACCCTCAAGCGGGAGACCCAGTACTTC. When the CDR3 is completed using the reference TRBV11-2 and TRBJ2-5 genes on either side, the full variable domain is EAGVAQSPRYKIIEKRQSVAFWCNPISGHATLYWYQQILGQGPKLLIQFQNNGVVDDSQLPKDRFSAERLKGVDSTLKIQPAKLEDSAVYLCARTRTTLKRETQYFGPGTRLLVL.